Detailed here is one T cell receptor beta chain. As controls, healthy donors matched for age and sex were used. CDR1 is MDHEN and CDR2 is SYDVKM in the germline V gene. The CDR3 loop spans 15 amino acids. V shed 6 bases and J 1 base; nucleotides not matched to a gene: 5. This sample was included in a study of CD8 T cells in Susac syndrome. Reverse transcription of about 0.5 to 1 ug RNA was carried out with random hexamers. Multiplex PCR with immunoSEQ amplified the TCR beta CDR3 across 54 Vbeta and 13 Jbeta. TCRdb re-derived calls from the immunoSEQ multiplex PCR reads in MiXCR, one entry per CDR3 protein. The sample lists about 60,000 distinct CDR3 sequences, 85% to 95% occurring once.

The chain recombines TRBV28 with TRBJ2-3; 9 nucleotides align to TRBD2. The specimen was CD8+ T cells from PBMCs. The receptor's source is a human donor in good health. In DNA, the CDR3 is TGTGCCAGCAGCCCCGCGGGGGGGGGCACAGATACGCAGTATTTT. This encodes CASSPAGGGTDTQYF.